Following are 11 T cell receptor beta chains from one sample sequenced in a study of T cells in Graves' hyperthyroidism and ophthalmopathy (dated by TCRdb to between 2018 and 2021). Preparation of the library involved multiplex PCR. The reads were generated on an Illumina HiSeq 2000. The TCR beta CDR3 regions were amplified from the RNA transcripts. For the first round of RT-PCR on the TCR CDR3, the HTBI primer set was used together with the Qiagen OneStep RT-PCR kit. TCRdb's own reprocessing of the public reads used fastp at Q25 and MiXCR and kept productive beta chains. Each entry is one CDR3 protein sequence, shown with its most common DNA and genes. This sample holds more than 350,000 distinct CDR3 sequences; roughly 15% were observed only once. In total, the top ten clones hold around 20% of the sample. Sample: blood. These receptors originate from a woman in her 30s with Graves' ophthalmopathy.

This clonotype appeared many times. This rearrangement joins TRBV18 to TRBJ2-3; D not resolved. The CDR3 runs 14 residues. V was clipped by 2 bases and J by 3 bases, with 9 bases between them. The germline CDR1 and CDR2 sequences are KGHSH and LQKENI. CDR3 sequence (DNA): TGTGCCAGCTCACCAAGTTATGGAACAGATACGCAGTATTTT. It specifies CASSPSYGTDTQYF.

This clonotype came up once. This sequence may be a read error, since a much larger clone differs from it by one base. J is TRBJ1-4 and V is TRBV2; D possibly corresponds to TRBD1 (5 bases). The V gene lost 3 bases and the J gene lost 0 bases, with 11 bases spanning the gap. The CDR3 covers 16 residues. Germline V gene sequence: CDR1 SNHLY, CDR2 FYNNEI. CDR3 protein: CASSEDGTATNEKLFF. The CDR3 DNA sequence: TGTGCCAGCAGTGAGGACGGGACTGCAACTAATGAAAAACTGTTTTTT. The full variable domain, completed using reference TRBV2 and TRBJ1-4, is EPEVTQTPSHQVTQMGQEVILRCVPISNHLYFYWYRQILGQKVEFLVSFYNNEISEKSEIFDDQFSVERPDGSNFTLKIRSTKLEDSAMYFCASSEDGTATNEKLFFGSGTQLSVL.

This clonotype was picked up a small number of times. This chain connects TRBV7-9 to TRBJ1-4, with 10 bases lining up with TRBD1. The CDR3 loop spans 15 amino acids. V shed 1 base and J 7 bases; nucleotides not matched to a gene: 3. The germline V gene encodes CDR1 SEHNR and CDR2 FQNEAQ (reference sequence). CDR3 nucleotide sequence: TGTGCCAGCAGCTTAGAGGGGACAGGGGTTGAAAAACTGTTTTTT. Its translation: CASSLEGTGVEKLFF. The full variable domain, with the rest looked up from reference TRBV7-9 and TRBJ1-4, is DTGVSQNPRHKITKRGQNVTFRCDPISEHNRLYWYRQTLGQGPEFLTYFQNEAQLEKSRLLSDRFSAERPKGSFSTLEIQRTEQGDSAMYLCASSLEGTGVEKLFFGSGTQLSVL.

This clonotype was detected many times. J is TRBJ2-2 and V is TRBV18; D is undetermined. The V and J ends lost 6 bases and 5 bases respectively, with 13 bases between them. The CDR3 loop spans 14 amino acids. CDR1 is KGHSH, CDR2 LQKENI, per germline. For the CDR3, the DNA is TGTGCCAGCTCCCTCCAGCCCCGGACCGGGGAGCTGTTTTTT. This translates into CASSLQPRTGELFF.

The CDR3 coding sequence is TGTGCCAGTAGGACGGAAGGGGACGGGTACACCGGGGAGCTGTTTTTT. This translates into CASRTEGDGYTGELFF. V usage is TRBV19 and J usage is TRBJ2-2; D is tentatively TRBD1 or TRBD2 (5 bases each). Deletions cut 6 bases from V and 3 bases from J, with 17 bases between. CDR3 length equals 16 residues. Per germline, CDR1 LNHDA and CDR2 SQIVND (reference sequence).

There are many counts of this clonotype. The chain recombines TRBV12-3 or TRBV12-4 with TRBJ2-5; 10 bases align to TRBD1. The CDR3 covers 14 residues. The junction had 5 bases not matched to a gene; V was cut back by 5 bases and J by 5 bases. CDR3 sequence: CASSRTGGGETQYF. Here the CDR3 DNA reads TGTGCCAGCAGTCGGACAGGGGGAGGGGAGACCCAGTACTTC.

This clonotype showed up just a few times. The chain uses TRBV7-9 and TRBJ2-6; D might be TRBD1 or TRBD2, each matching 6 bases. The germline V gene encodes CDR1 SEHNR and CDR2 FQNEAQ (reference sequence). V was clipped by 7 bases and J by 0 bases, with 19 bases between them. This CDR3 is built from 18 residues. CDR3: CASTWRGGPYSGANVLTF. In DNA, the CDR3 is TGTGCCAGCACTTGGAGAGGGGGGCCCTACTCTGGGGCCAACGTCCTGACTTTC.

This clonotype occurred many times. The gene calls are TRBV27 and TRBJ2-7, with D uncertain. The CDR3 runs to 13 residues. V lost 5 bases and J lost 2, with 10 bases in between. Per germline, CDR1 MNHEY and CDR2 SMNVEV (reference sequence). CDR3 sequence (DNA): TGTGCCAGCAGTCGGCAGGCTGCCTACGAGCAGTACTTC. It translates to CASSRQAAYEQYF.

This clonotype was recorded at least ten times. The rearrangement links TRBV13 to TRBJ2-7; 8 bases agree with TRBD1. Trimming cost V 0 bases and J 6 bases; bases outside gene matches: 4. The CDR3 is 14 residues long. Germline loops: CDR1 PRHDT, CDR2 FYEKMQ (reference sequence). This CDR3 reads CASSLGTGVFEQYF. The CDR3 DNA is TGTGCCAGCAGCTTAGGGACAGGGGTTTTCGAGCAGTACTTC.

This clonotype showed up just a few times. Its ends do not fully match the called genes, so a read error is possible. The chain employs TRBV2 and TRBJ2-5; 9 nucleotides line up with TRBD1. The CDR3 contains 17 residues. CDR1 and CDR2 from the germline V gene are SNHLY and FYNNEI. The CDR3 DNA sequence: TGTACCAGCAGTGAAGAAGGGGGGACAGGGAGGCAAGAGACCCAGTACTTC. This codes for CTSSEEGGTGRQETQYF.

This clonotype showed up many times. The chain is built from TRBV11-2 and TRBJ2-1; D uncertain. The CDR3 totals 15 residues. The V gene's germline CDR1 is SGHAT and CDR2 FQNNGV. The V and J ends lost 5 bases and 0 bases respectively, with 11 bases between them. CDR3 in DNA: TGTGCCAGCAGCCGCGACATAAGCTCCTACAATGAGCAGTTCTTC. It translates to CASSRDISSYNEQFF.